This T cell receptor beta chain comes out of a study of beta chain features in type 1 diabetes (dated by TCRdb to 2017 to 2018). Notes on the research overall: No differences in mean age, gender distribution, total cell number or subset yield were found between patients and healthy donors. A total of roughly 98,000,000 sorted cells were examined across all samples, and RNA yield correlated strongly with the number of cells per subset. In the study, TCRB repertoires of sorted circulating CD4+ T cell subsets from recently diagnosed type 1 diabetes patients were compared with those of matched healthy donors. Whereas all 30 or so donors provided naive and central memory subsets, regulatory and stem cell-like memory subsets were isolated from just 8 patients and about 8 healthy donors.

What the study reported, not specific to this receptor: Naive, central memory and regulatory TCRB repertoires appeared to be more alike among patients than among healthy donors. Because the HLA sub-analyses included only small numbers of individuals, any influence of HLA type on TCRB rearrangement was left unresolved. Shorter templates might have been favored by PCR, but patient and control samples were amplified and corrected together, so both groups would have been affected equally by any skew. At VDJ recombination sites, patients with type 1 diabetes made fewer insertions and deleted more nucleotides, a pattern implying thymic rearrangement abnormalities. Because cDNA rather than genomic DNA was sequenced, highly expressing activated cells could have been over-represented, although no difference in activation and CD3 levels was found between groups. A moderate but significant shortening of TCRB CDR3 length was observed in type 1 diabetes patients in all four CD4+ subsets.

The entire amount of isolated RNA was reverse transcribed using the High Capacity cDNA Reverse Transcription Kit, so the sequenced TCRB transcripts were expressed ones. Naive, central memory and regulatory T cell samples underwent deep immunoSEQ sequencing, averaging around 3.7 million total reads per sample. After sorted cells were lysed in RLT buffer, RNA was extracted with DNase-treated RNeasy Micro or Mini kits, with the choice depending on cell number. Each cell subset was processed separately to prevent cross-contamination, with patient and healthy donor samples processed together. The immunoSEQ multiplex PCR was used to amplify TCRB sequences from cDNA, generating 87-bp fragments that spanned the CDR3 region. Sequencing of the amplicons was done on the Illumina HiSeq platform. Processing in the source paper ran as follows. Synthetic template baselines were used to correct PCR bias computationally, reads within Hamming distance 2 were collapsed, and singletons that could not be merged were discarded. Reads were aligned against IMGT to assign V, D and J genes, CDR3 length and insertions or deletions at six rearrangement sites. Within each subset, clonotype counts were normalized to sorted cell number, after which true diversity and Gini coefficients were computed with the tcR R package. The overlap coefficient, calculated on TCRB nucleotide sequences, was used to measure repertoire sharing. The clones in this table, taken by TCRdb from immuneACCESS, are in-frame only. Not every clone is retained; where verified, under half of the shortfall comes from an unresolved V gene, and the cause of the rest is unknown. V, J and clone size are taken as reported in that table, and D and trimming were inferred from the DNA itself. The sample records 37,000 or so clones, around half of which are singletons. The ten largest make up 0.6% to 0.9% of the sample.

A single peripheral blood draw of 95 to 150 mL on average was collected from each donor into heparinised tubes. A BD FACSAria II was used to sort naive, central memory, regulatory and stem cell-like memory CD4+ T cells with a panel that included CD45RO, CCR7, CD25, CD127, CD95 and CD27. Purity was above 98% for every sorted population. PBMCs were isolated immediately by Lymphoprep density gradient centrifugation and stained directly without culture. To minimize batch effects, samples were stained and sorted in pairs, one healthy donor with one patient per experiment. Regarding this clone: Its cognate antigen has yet to be identified. No much larger clone exists at a distance of one base, and base qualities are not known.

From the cysteine up to the phenylalanine, the CDR3 has a length of 16 residues. The read is trimmed to its CDR3 DNA, 48 bases read in frame from base 1. CDR1 and CDR2 were assigned from the germline V gene as SGDLS and YYNGEE. Deletion took 4 bases off V and 0 bases off J, with a span of 15 bases between the germline ends. The rearrangement joined TRBV9 to TRBJ2-3; the D gene is perhaps TRBD2, from 5 matching bases. The sequenced sample consisted of central memory CD4+ T cells from blood. The TCR was taken from a woman aged 18-29 years in good health. The DNA is TGTGCCAGCAGCCCCCGGGGTAGGGTCAGCACAGATACGCAGTATTTT. Translated, it gives CASSPRGRVSTDTQYF.